The 20 T cell receptor beta chains given below trace back to one sample, sequenced in a study of T cell responses to AZD1222 COVID-19 vaccine. The table came from immunoSEQ multiplex PCR; TCRdb's copy has only in-frame clones and leaves some out. This sample has 95,000 to 150,000 clones; roughly 86% occur once, and the top ten carry less than 4.5%. Material: peripheral blood, obtained on day 0 of AZD1222 vaccination. All receptors come from an adult in good health.

The gene calls are TRBV5-1 and TRBJ1-1; 7 nucleotides match TRBD1. The junction had 10 bases not matched to a gene; V was cut back by 5 bases and J by 0 bases. Germline V gene lookup returns CDR1 SGHRS and CDR2 YFSETQ. The CDR3 loop spans 16 amino acids. The CDR3 protein is CASRETGIGLNTEAFF. The CDR3 nucleotides read TGCGCCAGCAGGGAGACAGGGATTGGGTTGAACACTGAAGCTTTCTTT.

Only a few counts were recorded for this clone. Other DNA sequences from this sample encode an identical CDR3 as well. The chain combines TRBV7-8 with TRBJ2-1; no reliable D call. Trimming stripped 2 bases from V and 0 bases from J, with 11 bases between. CDR3 length equals 16 residues. CDR1 and CDR2 (germline): SGHVS, FQNEAQ. The CDR3 sequence is CASSLLAGSSYNEQFF. The CDR3 DNA reads TGTGCCAGCAGCTTACTCGCAGGAAGCTCCTACAATGAGCAGTTCTTC. The full variable domain, its missing parts supplied by reference TRBV7-8 and TRBJ2-1, is GAGVSQSPRYKVAKRGQDVALRCDPISGHVSLFWYQQALGQGPEFLTYFQNEAQLDKSGLPSDRFFAERPEGSVSTLKIQRTQQEDSAVYLCASSLLAGSSYNEQFFGPGTRLTVL.

In its sample, this clone was seen a few times. The chain carries TRBV12-3 or TRBV12-4 and TRBJ2-2; 9 bases agree with TRBD1. The CDR3 is made up of 12 amino acids. V dropped 11 bases and J dropped 6; count of bases not matched to a gene: 4. The DNA for the CDR3 is TGTGCCGGCGGGACAGGGCCCGGGGAGCTGTTTTTT. It is translated as CAGGTGPGELFF.

V is TRBV7-2 and J is TRBJ1-3, with D perhaps matching TRBD1 (5 bases). Between the trimmed V and J ends, which lost 0 bases and 0 bases, there was a span of 15 bases. Germline V gene data show CDR1 as SGHTA and CDR2 as FQGNSA. This CDR3 contains 18 residues. DNA for the CDR3: TGTGCCAGCAGCTTAGCGTTGCGACAGTCCTCCTCTGGAAACACCATATATTTT. Residues: CASSLALRQSSSGNTIYF. Together with reference TRBV7-2 and TRBJ1-3, the CDR3 gives the full variable domain: GAGVSQSPSNKVTEKGKDVELRCDPISGHTALYWYRQSLGQGLEFLIYFQGNSAPDKSGLPSDRFSAERTGGSVSTLTIQRTQQEDSAVYLCASSLALRQSSSGNTIYFGEGSWLTVV.

The chain has TRBV6-2 or TRBV6-3 and TRBJ1-4, with D unresolved. V was shortened by 2 bases and J by 0 bases, with 10 bases between the two germline ends. Germline V lookup: CDR1 MNHEY, CDR2 SVGEGT. CDR3 size: 16 residues. CDR3 sequence (DNA): TGTGCCAGCAGTTACGAGGTTGTGGCAACTAATGAAAAACTGTTTTTT. Translating gives CASSYEVVATNEKLFF.

The table lists this clone with a few counts. The chain recombines TRBV7-9 with TRBJ2-1; TRBD2 aligns across 7 bases. The germline V gene has CDR1 SEHNR and CDR2 FQNEAQ (reference sequence). V shed 3 bases and J 8 bases; nucleotides not matched to a gene: 10. The CDR3 is 15 residues long. CDR3 loop: CASSFEGRAGDEQFF. In nucleotides, the CDR3 is TGTGCCAGCAGCTTTGAAGGGAGGGCTGGGGATGAGCAGTTCTTC.

This chain links TRBV19 with TRBJ2-3, with a tentative D call TRBD2 (6 bases). Trimming cost V 5 bases and J 2 bases, with 11 bases left between them. CDR1 and CDR2 (germline): LNHDA, SQIVND (reference sequence). The CDR3 runs 14 residues. This CDR3 is CASSAGLLTDTQYF. The DNA of the CDR3 is TGTGCCAGTAGTGCCGGACTACTCACAGATACGCAGTATTTT. Looking up the rest from reference TRBV19 and TRBJ2-3 gives the full variable domain: DGGITQSPKYLFRKEGQNVTLSCEQNLNHDAMYWYRQDPGQGLRLIYYSQIVNDFQKGDIAEGYSVSREKKESFPLTVTSAQKNPTAFYLCASSAGLLTDTQYFGPGTRLTVL.

The chain uses TRBV3-1 (or the pseudogene TRBV3-2) and TRBJ1-5, with 8 bases aligning to TRBD1. Germline-derived CDR1 and CDR2 are LGHDT and YNNKEL (reference sequence). The trim removed 6 bases at V and 3 bases at J, leaving 4 bases unmatched. CDR3 size: 14 residues. The CDR3 loop is CASSMGQVNQPQHF. The CDR3 DNA is TGTGCCAGCAGTATGGGACAGGTCAATCAGCCCCAGCATTTT.

The chain links TRBV5-1 to TRBJ2-3; no firm D call. The length of the CDR3 is 12 residues. The V end was cut by 4 bases, the J end by 9 bases, with 12 bases between. The germline CDR1 and CDR2 sequences are SGHRS and YFSETQ. The CDR3 protein is CASSPVGETQYF. The CDR3 nucleotides are TGCGCCAGCAGCCCCGTAGGCGAAACGCAGTATTTT.

The rearrangement uses TRBV9 and TRBJ2-6, with TRBD2 as a possible D gene (6 bases). CDR3 length equals 15 residues. Germline CDR1 and CDR2: SGDLS and YYNGEE. Trimming took 1 base from V and 1 from J, leaving 6 bases between them. CDR3 protein: CASSVRGSGANVLTF. The CDR3 bases are TGTGCCAGCAGCGTACGGGGGTCTGGGGCCAACGTCCTGACTTTC.

This clone showed up just once. V is TRBV5-4 and J is TRBJ1-6; D remains unclear. The CDR3 length is 16 residues. Germline values: CDR1 SGHNT, CDR2 YYREEE (reference sequence). The V end was cut by 1 base, the J end by 10 bases, with 18 bases between. The CDR3 sequence: CASSLWGGGRESPLHF. The CDR3 DNA reads as TGTGCCAGCAGCTTGTGGGGTGGAGGGAGGGAATCACCCCTCCACTTT. Variable domain in full (rest from reference TRBV5-4 and TRBJ1-6): ETGVTQSPTHLIKTRGQQVTLRCSSQSGHNTVSWYQQALGQGPQFIFQYYREEENGRGNFPPRFSGLQFPNYSSELNVNALELDDSALYLCASSLWGGGRESPLHFGNGTRLTVT.

DNA for the CDR3: TGTGCCAGCTCACCCCGGGTGGACTCGGGTATGGGTTCACCCCTCCACTTT. It encodes CASSPRVDSGMGSPLHF. The chain couples TRBV18 to TRBJ1-6, with unresolved D. The CDR3 totals 17 residues. Trimming took 3 bases from V and 9 from J, leaving 21 bases between them. Germline V gene lookup returns CDR1 KGHSH and CDR2 LQKENI.

V is TRBV12-3 or TRBV12-4 and J is TRBJ1-2, with D hard to call. The CDR3 totals 13 residues. Trimming left V 6 bases short and J 1 base short, with 9 bases between. CDR3 DNA sequence: TGTGCCAGCAGCGACGGATTTAACTATGGCTACACCTTC. Its protein is CASSDGFNYGYTF.

Of note for this clone: The identical CDR3 is also encoded by other nucleotide sequences in the sample. This sequence joins TRBV19 and TRBJ1-5, with no clear D. Germline CDR1 LNHDA, CDR2 SQIVND (reference sequence). V was shortened by 9 bases and J by 7 bases, with 13 bases between the two germline ends. The length of the CDR3 is 12 residues. The DNA of the CDR3 is TGTGCCAGCGCCCTGGGAGGACAGCCCCAGCATTTT. It specifies CASALGGQPQHF.

DNA for the CDR3: TGTGCCAGCAGTTTAGTGCCGGGGGGGCGCAATGAGCAGTTCTTC. Translating it yields CASSLVPGGRNEQFF. The chain carries TRBV27 and TRBJ2-1; 8 bases are a match to TRBD2. The CDR3 totals 15 residues. The ends lost 2 bases at V and 6 bases at J; junction bases unmatched: 6. Germline loops: CDR1 MNHEY, CDR2 SMNVEV (reference sequence).

This clone was picked up one time. This chain connects TRBV6-6 to TRBJ2-7, with 9 bases aligning to TRBD1. This CDR3 is built from 14 residues. CDR1 is MNHNY, CDR2 SVGAGI, per germline (reference sequence). Trimming removed 6 bases from V and 4 bases from J; junction bases left unmatched: 7. CDR3 DNA: TGTGCCAGCAGAGACCGGGACAGGGAATACGAGCAGTACTTC. Translation gives CASRDRDREYEQYF.

The V call is TRBV9, the J call TRBJ1-5; D is unresolved. The CDR3 totals 14 residues. Germline CDR1 and CDR2: SGDLS and YYNGEE. V gave up 0 bases and J gave up 0 bases, with 4 bases separating them. The CDR3: CASSVGSSNQPQHF. The CDR3 DNA reads as TGTGCCAGCAGCGTAGGGTCTAGCAATCAGCCCCAGCATTTT.

The chain combines TRBV12-3 or TRBV12-4 with TRBJ2-2; possibly TRBD1 or TRBD2 for D (5 bases each). This CDR3 region has 13 residues. The ends were cut back, 8 bases at V and 1 base at J, with 8 bases in the middle. This CDR3 reads CASGTGNTGELFF. CDR3 nucleotides: TGTGCCAGCGGGACGGGGAACACCGGGGAGCTGTTTTTT.

The count of this clone is one. V and J are TRBV30 and TRBJ1-4; weak D call: TRBD1 (5 bases). Germline CDR1 is GTSNPN and CDR2 is SVGIG (reference sequence). V dropped 0 bases and J dropped 1 base, with 18 bases sitting between them. CDR3 length equals 18 residues. The CDR3 spells CAWSVRSGPYVTNEKLFF. The CDR3 DNA reads TGTGCCTGGAGTGTACGTTCAGGGCCCTATGTAACTAATGAAAAACTGTTTTTT.

This clone came up a few times. The V gene is TRBV6-1, the J gene TRBJ1-4; 10 bases align to TRBD1. Germline V gene sequence: CDR1 MNHNS, CDR2 SASEGT. The CDR3 length is 16 residues. V was pared by 4 bases and J by 10 bases, with 12 bases of the junction left unmatched. CDR3 loop: CASSAGTGALEGKLFF. DNA for the CDR3: TGTGCCAGCAGTGCGGGGACAGGGGCCCTAGAAGGAAAACTGTTTTTT.